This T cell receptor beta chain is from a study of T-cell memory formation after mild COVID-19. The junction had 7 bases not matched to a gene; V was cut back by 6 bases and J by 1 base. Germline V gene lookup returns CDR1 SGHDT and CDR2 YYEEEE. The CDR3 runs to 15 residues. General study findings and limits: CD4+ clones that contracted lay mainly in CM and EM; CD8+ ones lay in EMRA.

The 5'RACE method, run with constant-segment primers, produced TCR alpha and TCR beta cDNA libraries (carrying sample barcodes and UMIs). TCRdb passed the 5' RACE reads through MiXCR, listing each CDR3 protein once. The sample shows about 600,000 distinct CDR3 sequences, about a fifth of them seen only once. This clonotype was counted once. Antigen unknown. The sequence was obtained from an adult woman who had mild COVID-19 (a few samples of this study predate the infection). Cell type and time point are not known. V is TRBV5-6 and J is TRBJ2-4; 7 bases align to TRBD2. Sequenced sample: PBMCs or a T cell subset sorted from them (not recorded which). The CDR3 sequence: CASTRVGGAKNIQYF. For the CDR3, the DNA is TGTGCCAGCACTCGAGTGGGGGGGGCCAAAAACATTCAGTACTTC.